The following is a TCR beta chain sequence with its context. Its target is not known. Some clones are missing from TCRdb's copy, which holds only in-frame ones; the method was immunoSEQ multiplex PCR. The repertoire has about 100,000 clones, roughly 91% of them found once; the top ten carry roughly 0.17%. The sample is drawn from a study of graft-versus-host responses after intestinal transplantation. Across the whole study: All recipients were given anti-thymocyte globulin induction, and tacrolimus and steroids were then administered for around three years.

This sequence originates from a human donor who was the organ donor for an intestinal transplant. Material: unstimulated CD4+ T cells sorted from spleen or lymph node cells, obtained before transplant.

The CDR3 DNA sequence: TGCGCCAGCAGGCCAAGCGGGGGTTTTAACCAGCCCCAGCATTTT. Encoded protein: CASRPSGGFNQPQHF. J is TRBJ1-5 and V is TRBV5-1; maybe TRBD1 (5 bases). The germline V gene encodes CDR1 SGHRS and CDR2 YFSETQ. There are 15 residues in the CDR3. The V gene lost 5 bases and the J gene lost 7 bases, with 19 bases spanning the gap.